Following are 20 T cell receptor beta chains from one sample sequenced in a study of blood T cells in healthy people across ages. Then a second PCR, running roughly 7 to 11 cycles, was carried out with a sample-barcoded 5' primer and a J-beta primer mix. In TCRdb, the 5' RACE reads were re-called with MiXCR into one record per CDR3 protein. The repertoire holds fewer than 650,000 distinct CDR3 sequences, with over 25% as singletons. These data also formed part of another study, on T cells of mothers and their children.

The sequencing input was blood. These receptors all come from a boy aged 2 to 10 in good health.

The rearrangement uses TRBV20-1 and TRBJ1-1; perhaps TRBD1 as D (6 bases). CDR3 size: 15 residues. Germline values: CDR1 DFQATT, CDR2 SNEGSKA (reference sequence). With 0 bases removed from V and 1 base from J, the gap between germline ends came to 12 bases. In nucleotides, the CDR3 is TGCAGTGCTAGAGATCCAGGGGCGGAGAACACTGAAGCTTTCTTT. It encodes CSARDPGAENTEAFF.

This clonotype was counted at least ten times. The rearrangement uses TRBV10-3 and TRBJ2-5; 7 bases align to TRBD1. J gave up 2 bases and V 6 bases, and 3 bases lay outside the gene matches. Germline V lookup: CDR1 ENHRY, CDR2 SYGVKD. The CDR3 runs to 13 residues. The CDR3: CAIRPGQQETQYF. CDR3 nucleotide sequence: TGTGCCATCAGGCCGGGACAGCAAGAGACCCAGTACTTC.

CDR3 sequence (DNA): TGTGCCAGCAGTTTCGTCGGGAAAAACATTCAGTACTTC. This encodes CASSFVGKNIQYF. V usage is TRBV12-3 or TRBV12-4 and J usage is TRBJ2-4; D gene unclear. V was shortened by 3 bases and J by 4 bases, with 7 bases between the two germline ends. The length of the CDR3 is 13 residues.

The gene calls are TRBV5-6 and TRBJ2-3; weak D call: TRBD2 (5 bases). The germline V gene has CDR1 SGHDT and CDR2 YYEEEE. The CDR3 extends over 13 amino acids. Trimming removed 1 base from V and 5 bases from J, with 8 bases in between. The DNA for the CDR3 is TGTGCCAGCAGCTTGTTGGGAGTAGATACGCAGTATTTT. Amino acids: CASSLLGVDTQYF.

V usage is TRBV7-7 and J usage is TRBJ1-4; D possibly corresponds to TRBD1 (5 bases). Germline V gene data show CDR1 as SSHAT and CDR2 as FNYEAQ (reference sequence). This CDR3 contains 14 residues. The V gene lost 5 bases and the J gene lost 6 bases, with 13 bases spanning the gap. This CDR3 is CASSTGHPDEKLFF. CDR3 bases: TGTGCCAGCAGCACAGGACACCCAGATGAAAAACTGTTTTTT.

V usage is TRBV6-5 and J usage is TRBJ2-7; 9 nucleotides agree with TRBD1. CDR3 length: 14 residues. Germline V CDR1 and CDR2: MNHEY, SVGAGI. After removal of 6 bases from V and 5 bases from J, the junction contained 8 bases not matched to a gene. This chain's CDR3 is CASSVDRGRNEQYF. In DNA, the CDR3 is TGTGCCAGCAGCGTCGACAGGGGGAGGAACGAGCAGTACTTC.

The chain carries TRBV20-1 and TRBJ2-7; possibly TRBD1 or TRBD2 for D (5 bases each). The CDR3 has 15 amino acids. The germline V and J ends were trimmed by 5 bases and 2 bases, with 19 bases remaining between them. The V gene's germline CDR1 is DFQATT and CDR2 SNEGSKA (reference sequence). The CDR3 spells CSAPTRGEATYEQYF. Here the CDR3 DNA reads TGCAGTGCTCCAACGAGGGGCGAAGCTACCTACGAGCAGTACTTC.

The J gene is TRBJ1-5, the V gene TRBV3-1; TRBD1 might be the D (6 bases). This CDR3 has 13 residues. Per the germline V gene, CDR1 is LGHDT and CDR2 is YNNKEL (reference sequence). Trimming stripped 4 bases from V and 6 bases from J, with 10 bases between. The chain's CDR3 is CASSPRGAQPQHF. The CDR3 bases are TGTGCCAGCAGCCCCCGGGGGGCTCAGCCCCAGCATTTT.

V is TRBV7-2 and J is TRBJ2-3; 13 nucleotides agree with TRBD2. Trimming removed 0 bases from V and 2 bases from J; junction bases left unmatched: 8. The length of the CDR3 is 19 residues. CDR1 is SGHTA and CDR2 is FQGNSA in the germline V gene. Here the CDR3 DNA reads TGTGCCAGCAGCTTAGCGATACTAGCGGGAGGGGAAAACACAGATACGCAGTATTTT. It specifies CASSLAILAGGENTDTQYF.

The V and J genes are TRBV10-3 and TRBJ2-1, with 12 bases lining up with TRBD2. V lost 3 bases, J lost 15 bases, and 9 bases stayed unmatched. Germline V lookup: CDR1 ENHRY, CDR2 SYGVKD. This CDR3 is 14 amino acids long. CDR3 sequence (DNA): TGTGCCATCAGTGAAGTTAGACTAGCGGGAGTTGCGTTCTTC. This translates into CAISEVRLAGVAFF.

This clonotype was detected only a few times. The rearrangement uses TRBV12-3 or TRBV12-4 and TRBJ2-5; D assignment may be TRBD1 or TRBD2 (6 bases each). V was shortened by 1 base and J by 5 bases, with 17 bases between the two germline ends. The CDR3 is 16 residues long. The CDR3 DNA reads TGTGCCAGCAGTTTAGAAGGGGGGTACCCGGAGGAGACCCAGTACTTC. Translated: CASSLEGGYPEETQYF.

The chain carries TRBV29-1 and TRBJ2-4, with D possibly being TRBD1 (5 bases). The germline gives CDR1 SQVTM, CDR2 ANQGSEA. Trimming removed 8 bases at V and 7 bases at J, with 21 bases between. There are 14 residues in the CDR3. CDR3 region: CSYEDGHADNIQYF. The CDR3 DNA reads TGCAGCTATGAGGACGGACATGCCGACAACATTCAGTACTTC.

This chain connects TRBV7-2 to TRBJ2-7; no reliable D call. Trimming pared 1 base from V and 3 bases from J, leaving 10 bases between. Germline loops: CDR1 SGHTA, CDR2 FQGNSA. This CDR3 is built from 14 residues. CDR3 residues: CASSLDRNLYEQYF. CDR3 DNA: TGTGCCAGCAGCTTAGATCGCAACCTCTACGAGCAGTACTTC.

This clonotype has just one count. The rearrangement joins TRBV9 to TRBJ2-2, with TRBD1 matching over 8 bases. After removal of 0 bases from V and 7 bases from J, the junction contained 11 bases not matched to a gene. Germline V gene sequence: CDR1 SGDLS, CDR2 YYNGEE. The CDR3 is made up of 17 amino acids. The CDR3 DNA reads TGTGCCAGCAGCGTAGTGGTGACAGGGGAGAGATTCGGGGAGCTGTTTTTT. It is translated as CASSVVVTGERFGELFF.

In this sample, this clonotype turned up a few times. The chain employs TRBV30 and TRBJ2-3; no firm D call. CDR1 and CDR2 (germline): GTSNPN, SVGIG (reference sequence). Trimming removed 1 base from V and 6 bases from J, with 11 bases in between. The CDR3 runs 13 residues. The CDR3, as DNA: TGTGCCTGGAGTGAAAGGCTAAGGGATACGCAGTATTTT. It translates to CAWSERLRDTQYF.

This clonotype appeared a few times. The V and J genes are TRBV7-9 and TRBJ2-5; possible D gene TRBD1, 5 bases. The CDR3 totals 16 residues. V gave up 2 bases and J gave up 3 bases, with 16 bases separating them. CDR1 and CDR2 from the germline V gene are SEHNR and FQNEAQ (reference sequence). CDR3 protein: CASSLIGAVQEETQYF. As DNA, the CDR3 is TGTGCCAGCAGCTTAATAGGGGCAGTTCAGGAAGAGACCCAGTACTTC.

This clonotype was counted only a few times. The V call is TRBV2, the J call TRBJ2-3, with D perhaps TRBD2 (5 bases). Germline assignment: CDR1 SNHLY and CDR2 FYNNEI. CDR3 size: 12 residues. The V gene lost 3 bases and the J gene lost 7 bases, with 8 bases spanning the gap. The CDR3 protein is CASSDDYNTQYF. The CDR3 coding sequence is TGTGCCAGCAGTGACGACTATAATACGCAGTATTTT.

The chain employs TRBV28 and TRBJ1-2, with D possibly matching TRBD1 (5 bases). Germline loops: CDR1 MDHEN, CDR2 SYDVKM. V lost 6 bases and J lost 8, with 16 bases in between. CDR3 length equals 13 residues. CDR3: CASRGPSKMGYTF. DNA of the CDR3: TGTGCCAGCAGGGGACCGTCCAAGATGGGCTACACCTTC.

This clonotype occurred many times. The J gene is TRBJ2-5, the V gene TRBV7-2; TRBD1 is a possible D gene (6 bases). Germline CDR1 and CDR2: SGHTA and FQGNSA. The CDR3 spans 13 residues. V gave up 5 bases and J gave up 7 bases, with 14 bases separating them. CDR3 protein: CASSAGQQGTQYF. The CDR3 region has the DNA TGTGCCAGCAGCGCTGGACAGCAGGGGACCCAGTACTTC.

The chain carries TRBV9 and TRBJ1-1; maybe TRBD1 (6 bases). Germline CDR1 reads SGDLS; CDR2 reads YYNGEE. The ends were cut back, 0 bases at V and 3 bases at J, with 12 bases in the middle. The CDR3 contains 15 residues. The CDR3 region is CASSVGQVLDTEAFF. CDR3 DNA: TGTGCCAGCAGCGTAGGACAGGTCCTAGACACTGAAGCTTTCTTT.